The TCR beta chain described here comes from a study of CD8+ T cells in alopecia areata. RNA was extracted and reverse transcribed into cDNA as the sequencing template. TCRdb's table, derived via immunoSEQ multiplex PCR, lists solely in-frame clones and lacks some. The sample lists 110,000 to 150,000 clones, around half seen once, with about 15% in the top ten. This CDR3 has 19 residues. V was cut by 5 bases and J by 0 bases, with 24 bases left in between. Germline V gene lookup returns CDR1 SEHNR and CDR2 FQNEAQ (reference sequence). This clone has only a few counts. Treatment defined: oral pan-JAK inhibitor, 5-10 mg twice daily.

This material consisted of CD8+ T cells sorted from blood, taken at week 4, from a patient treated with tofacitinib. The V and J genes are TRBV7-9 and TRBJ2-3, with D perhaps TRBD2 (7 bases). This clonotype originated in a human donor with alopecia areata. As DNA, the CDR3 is TGTGCCAGCAGCGACCCTTTTAGGGGGGGCCAATCTAGCACAGATACGCAGTATTTT. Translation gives CASSDPFRGGQSSTDTQYF.